The 3 T cell receptor beta chains given below trace back to one sample, sequenced in a study of blood T cell repertoires in COVID-19. Assay used: immunoSEQ multiplex PCR; TCRdb lists only in-frame clones, some missing. The sample comprises a few hundred thousand clones, roughly nine tenths of which are singletons, and more than 0.85% rests with the top ten. The sample comprised PBMCs or T cells enriched from blood (not recorded which). These TCRs come from a woman in her forties who had been exposed to COVID-19.

This chain joins TRBV6-5 and TRBJ2-5, with 9 positions matching TRBD1. Per germline, CDR1 MNHEY and CDR2 SVGAGI. The CDR3 covers 14 residues. J gave up 7 bases and V 6 bases, and 9 bases lay outside the gene matches. CDR3 in DNA: TGTGCCAGCAGGGGACAGGGCAGCATGATGACCCAGTACTTC. This sequence encodes CASRGQGSMMTQYF.

The rearrangement uses TRBV27 and TRBJ1-1, with TRBD1 identical over 9 bases. The CDR3 consists of 15 residues. Losses at the gene ends were 5 bases for V and 6 bases for J; bases not matched to a gene: 10. Germline CDR1 and CDR2: MNHEY and SMNVEV (reference sequence). CDR3 coding DNA: TGTGCCAGCAGTAGCGACTCACAGGGGGCCGCTGAAGCTTTCTTT. As protein: CASSSDSQGAAEAFF.

V usage is TRBV4-3 and J usage is TRBJ2-6, with 8 nucleotides matching TRBD1. The length of the CDR3 is 18 residues. Germline assignment: CDR1 LGHNA and CDR2 YSLEER. V lost 3 bases, J lost 0 bases, and 7 bases stayed unmatched. In DNA form, the CDR3 reads TGCGCCAGCAGCCACACGACAGGGGTTGACTCTGGGGCCAACGTCCTGACTTTC. It codes for CASSHTTGVDSGANVLTF.